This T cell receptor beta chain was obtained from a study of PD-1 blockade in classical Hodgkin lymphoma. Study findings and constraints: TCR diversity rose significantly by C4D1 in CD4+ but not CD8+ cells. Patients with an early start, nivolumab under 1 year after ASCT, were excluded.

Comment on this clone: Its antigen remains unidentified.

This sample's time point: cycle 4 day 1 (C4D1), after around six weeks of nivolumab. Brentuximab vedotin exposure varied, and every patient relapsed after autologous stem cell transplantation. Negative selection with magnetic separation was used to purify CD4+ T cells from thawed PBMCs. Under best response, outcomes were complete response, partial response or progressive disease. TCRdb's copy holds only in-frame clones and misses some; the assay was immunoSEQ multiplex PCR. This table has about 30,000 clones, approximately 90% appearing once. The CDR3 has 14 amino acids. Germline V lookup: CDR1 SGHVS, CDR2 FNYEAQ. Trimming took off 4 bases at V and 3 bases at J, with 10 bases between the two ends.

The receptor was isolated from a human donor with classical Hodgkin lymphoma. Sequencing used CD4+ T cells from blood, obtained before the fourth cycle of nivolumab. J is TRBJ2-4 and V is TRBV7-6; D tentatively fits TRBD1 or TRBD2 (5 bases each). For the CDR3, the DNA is TGTGCCAGCAGCTCCCTGGGGGACAAAAACATTCAGTACTTC. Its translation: CASSSLGDKNIQYF. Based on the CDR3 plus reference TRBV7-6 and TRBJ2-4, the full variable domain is GAGVSQSPRYKVTKRGQDVALRCDPISGHVSLYWYRQALGQGPEFLTYFNYEAQQDKSGLPNDRFSAERPEGSISTLTIQRTEQRDSAMYRCASSSLGDKNIQYFGAGTRLSVL.